This TCR beta chain was sequenced during a study of blood T cells in healthy people across ages. General study points: Diversity was higher, and naive CD4+ cells more numerous, in long-lived donors than in aged donors.

The germline V gene has CDR1 SGHRS and CDR2 YFSETQ. V dropped 0 bases and J dropped 0 bases, with 10 bases sitting between them. The CDR3 totals 17 residues. This clonotype was counted between two and nine times. Its specificity is unknown. Primers used in a second PCR of about 6 to 11 cycles were a sample-barcoded 5' primer and a J-beta primer mix. From the 5' RACE reads, TCRdb called clonotypes with MiXCR, one entry per CDR3 protein. The table shows around 780,000 distinct CDR3 sequences, with 20% to 30% occurring only once. The same specimen was also included in a second study, on T cells of mothers and their children. That work adds: The extracted RNA was employed in its entirety for cDNA synthesis, at around 1.6 ug per 15 ul. Reads recorded for TCR beta CDR3 numbered over 9 million per mother and several million per child. It was related mother-child pairs that showed slightly higher overlap than unrelated pairs, without reaching significance.

The clonotype comes from a boy younger than 18 in good health. Sequencing was performed on blood. The chain combines TRBV5-1 with TRBJ1-6; no clear D gene. CDR3 sequence reads: CASSLVDRSSYNSPLHF. The DNA of the CDR3 is TGCGCCAGCAGCTTGGTTGACCGAAGCTCCTATAATTCACCCCTCCACTTT.